A single count supports the clone carrying this T cell receptor beta chain. TCRdb's table, derived via immunoSEQ multiplex PCR, lists solely in-frame clones and lacks some. Of about 200,000 clones in the sample, about 86% were seen once. Researchers sorted participants into cohorts using their self-reported clinical history. Two consecutive negative NP/OP PCR tests, clearance, or resolved symptoms defined Cohort 3 recovery. These data are taken from a study of blood T cell repertoires in COVID-19. Study overall: COVID-19 samples collected from the United States, Italy and Spain covered acute and convalescent phases. Sources were T cells, B-cell-depleted T cells, or PBMCs; the material itself was cDNA or gDNA.

CDR3 length: 16 amino acids. The V segment lost 0 bases and the J segment 2 bases; nucleotides outside the gene matches: 6. CDR1 is SGDLS, CDR2 YYNGEE, per germline. Sequenced material: PBMCs or T cells enriched from blood (not recorded which). The rearrangement uses TRBV9 and TRBJ2-5; 8 positions agree with TRBD2. The sequence was obtained from a man aged 40-50 years who had recovered from COVID-19. The CDR3 bases are TGTGCCAGCAGCGTAGCTTTTCTAGCGGGTCAAGAGACCCAGTACTTC. It codes for CASSVAFLAGQETQYF.